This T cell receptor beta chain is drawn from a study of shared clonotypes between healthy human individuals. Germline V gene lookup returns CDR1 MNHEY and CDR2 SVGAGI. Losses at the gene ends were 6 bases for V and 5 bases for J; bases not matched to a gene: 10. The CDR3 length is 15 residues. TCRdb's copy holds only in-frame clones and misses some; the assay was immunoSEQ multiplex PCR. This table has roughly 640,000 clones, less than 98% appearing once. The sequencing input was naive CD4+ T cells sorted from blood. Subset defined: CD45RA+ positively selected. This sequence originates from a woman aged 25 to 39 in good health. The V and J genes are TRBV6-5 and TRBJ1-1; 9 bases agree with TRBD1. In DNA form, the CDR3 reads TGTGCCAGCAGATCGGGACAGGGACTCATAACTGAAGCTTTCTTT. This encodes CASRSGQGLITEAFF.